What follows are 12 T cell receptor beta chains derived from one specimen sequenced in a study of T cell repertoires in cytomegalovirus infection. TCRdb independently ran MiXCR on the reads; one entry per CDR3 protein. The profile shows 250,000 to 300,000 distinct CDR3 sequences, 20% to 25% of them singletons. For these TCRs, the target antigens are not known. The sample consisted of cultured PBMCs, taken from culture after CMV antigen stimulation. All receptors come from a human donor in good health (CMV status not recorded). Some clones in this sample may be carry-over from other donors' samples.

This clonotype has only a few counts. The rearrangement joins TRBV10-3 to TRBJ2-3; D is tentatively TRBD1 or TRBD2 (6 bases each). Per the germline V gene, CDR1 is ENHRY and CDR2 is SYGVKD. The CDR3 loop spans 15 amino acids. Trimming pared 8 bases from V and 0 bases from J, leaving 15 bases between. CDR3 sequence: CAISRGESSTDTQYF. The DNA of the CDR3 is TGTGCCATCTCGAGGGGGGAGTCGAGCACAGATACGCAGTATTTT.

V and J are TRBV4-1 and TRBJ2-3; the D gene is possibly TRBD1 (5 bases). V was clipped by 0 bases and J by 4 bases, with 11 bases between them. Germline lookup yields CDR1 MGHRA and CDR2 YSYEKL. This CDR3 is built from 15 residues. In DNA, the CDR3 is TGCGCCAGCAGCCAAGATCCTGACAGAGCAGATACGCAGTATTTT. Translated, it gives CASSQDPDRADTQYF.

The table lists this clonotype with many counts. The chain combines TRBV7-2 with TRBJ2-1, with TRBD2 matching 9 bases. With V trimmed by 1 base and J by 8 bases, 6 bases remained unmatched. The CDR3 is made up of 15 amino acids. In germline, CDR1 is SGHTA, CDR2 FQGNSA. The CDR3 DNA reads as TGTGCCAGCAGCTTAGGCGGGAGGGCCATAGATGAGCAGTTCTTC. This gives the protein CASSLGGRAIDEQFF. Variable domain in full (rest from reference TRBV7-2 and TRBJ2-1): GAGVSQSPSNKVTEKGKDVELRCDPISGHTALYWYRQSLGQGLEFLIYFQGNSAPDKSGLPSDRFSAERTGGSVSTLTIQRTQQEDSAVYLCASSLGGRAIDEQFFGPGTRLTVL.

This clonotype was seen repeatedly, ten times or more. The V call is TRBV7-2, the J call TRBJ2-7; no definite D call. Deletions cut 3 bases from V and 0 bases from J, with 9 bases between. Germline CDR1 and CDR2: SGHTA and FQGNSA. This CDR3 spans 14 amino acids. CDR3 sequence reads: CASSFGGSSYEQYV. CDR3 DNA: TGTGCCAGCAGCTTTGGCGGTAGCTCCTACGAGCAGTACGTC.

J is TRBJ1-6 and V is TRBV7-2; TRBD1 agrees at 10 bases. CDR1 is SGHTA, CDR2 FQGNSA, per germline. Trimming cost V 5 bases and J 10 bases; bases outside gene matches: 8. This CDR3 region has 15 residues. As DNA, the CDR3 is TGTGCCAGCAGCGAGTGGGACAGGGGAGGATCACCCCTCCACTTT. It translates to CASSEWDRGGSPLHF.

At least ten counts were recorded for this clonotype. The chain employs TRBV19 and TRBJ2-7; weak D call: TRBD2 (5 bases). Germline V gene sequence: CDR1 LNHDA, CDR2 SQIVND (reference sequence). V lost 11 bases, J lost 1 base, and 18 bases lay in between. CDR3 length: 14 amino acids. This chain's CDR3 is CAASPVERSYEQYF. DNA of the CDR3: TGTGCCGCGTCTCCCGTTGAGCGGTCCTACGAGCAGTACTTC.

The sample holds a few counts of this clonotype. CDR3 loop: CASSEAFGQGDNEQFF. In nucleotides, the CDR3 is TGTGCCAGCAGTGAAGCGTTCGGACAGGGGGACAATGAGCAGTTCTTC. J is TRBJ2-1 and V is TRBV6-1; 10 bases map to TRBD1. Trimming removed 0 bases from V and 5 bases from J; junction bases left unmatched: 4. CDR1 and CDR2 (germline): MNHNS, SASEGT. The CDR3 is made up of 16 amino acids.

There are many counts of this clonotype. The chain couples TRBV7-2 to TRBJ2-3; D assignment may be TRBD1 or TRBD2 (5 bases each). The CDR3 is 14 residues long. V gave up 1 base and J gave up 2 bases, with 7 bases separating them. CDR1 SGHTA and CDR2 FQGNSA come from the germline V gene. The CDR3 DNA follows: TGTGCCAGCAGCTTAGTGGGGACCACAGATACGCAGTATTTT. Amino acid sequence: CASSLVGTTDTQYF.

This clonotype was seen many times. This chain uses TRBV7-2 with TRBJ1-6, with a possible D match to TRBD1 (5 bases). Per germline, CDR1 SGHTA and CDR2 FQGNSA. The ends were cut back, 6 bases at V and 2 bases at J, with 14 bases in the middle. The CDR3 totals 16 residues. The CDR3 DNA follows: TGTGCCAGCAGTCGCTCAGGGTTTGCCTATAATTCACCCCTCCACTTT. It is translated as CASSRSGFAYNSPLHF.

This clonotype was counted ten times or more. The chain is built from TRBV7-2 and TRBJ2-3; 14 bases match TRBD2. Per germline, CDR1 SGHTA and CDR2 FQGNSA. After removal of 3 bases from V and 4 bases from J, the junction contained 6 bases not matched to a gene. CDR3 length: 17 amino acids. The CDR3 region has the DNA TGTGCCAGCAGCTTCGGACTAGCGGGAGGCGCCCCAGATACGCAGTATTTT. This sequence encodes CASSFGLAGGAPDTQYF.

In this sample, this clonotype turned up many times. The J gene is TRBJ1-1, the V gene TRBV7-2, with D unclear. Trimming stripped 0 bases from V and 4 bases from J, with 18 bases between. CDR1 is SGHTA, CDR2 FQGNSA, per germline. The CDR3 has 17 amino acids. The CDR3 here is CASSLAPEGTGVTEAFF. CDR3 in DNA: TGTGCCAGCAGCTTAGCGCCGGAGGGCACCGGGGTCACTGAAGCTTTCTTT.

The chain joins TRBV11-2 to TRBJ2-3; the D is unclear. The V end lost 6 bases, the J end lost 6 bases, and 10 bases lay between the germline ends. From germline, CDR1 is SGHAT and CDR2 FQNNGV. This CDR3 is built from 12 residues. This CDR3 reads CASSVRADTQYF. The CDR3 region has the DNA TGTGCCAGCAGTGTTCGAGCGGATACGCAGTATTTT.